This T cell receptor (delta chain) appears in the sequencing data of a study of γδ T cells in repeated Plasmodium falciparum infection. Study context: Malian children with intense seasonal malaria exposure were compared with matched Australian children. Over about 640 days, donors received four mosquito-bite P. falciparum NF54 infections.

Gammadelta T cells were flow-sorted from PBMC into Vgamma9/Vdelta2+ and Vdelta2-negative populations for bulk analysis. With regard to this clone: What it binds is unknown. TCRdb records a much larger clone's protein for this DNA, with a difference at residue 17 that likely arises from a read error; the protein given is the translation of the DNA.

Overall study findings and caveats: Vgamma9/Vdelta2+ T cells showed a stable polyclonal repertoire with shared TCRgamma sequences.

TCRdb re-processed the multiplex PCR reads via CATT. In the table there are tens of thousands of delta-chain clones, approximately 1.5% of which are singletons. The length of the CDR3 is 24 residues. V was shortened by 6 bases and J by 1 base, with 42 bases between the two germline ends. The germline V gene has CDR1 TSWWSYY and CDR2 QGS. This sequence originates from a pool of human donors (malaria-infected and uninfected, not separated). This chain links TRDV1 with TRDJ1; D is perhaps TRDD3 (8 bases). No J gene was available from TCRdb, and it was assigned here by a germline match of the DNA. Sequenced material: gamma-delta T cells from blood. The chain's CDR3 is CALGRSKIPAFLRGIGRGTDKLIF. The CDR3 nucleotides read TGTGCTCTTGGCCGATCAAAGATTCCTGCCTTCCTTCGGGGGATAGGAAGGGGCACCGATAAACTCATCTTT.